This T cell receptor (beta chain) was identified during a study of blood T cell repertoires in COVID-19. On the study more broadly: The origin of the acute and convalescent COVID-19 samples was the United States, Italy and Spain.

Original methodology: How many nucleated cells were present was estimated from reference gene primer amplification. The method was immunoSEQ multiplex PCR; TCRdb's version includes in-frame clones alone and lacks a portion of them. V, J and clone size were drawn from that table, and D and trimming were deduced from the DNA. The sample has fewer than 250,000 clones; about 87% are singletons. Germline CDR1 SNHLY, CDR2 FYNNEI. CDR3 size: 15 residues. Trimming cost V 2 bases and J 2 bases, with 13 bases left between them. Those enrolled, adults aged about 18 to 89 years, came from about 24 US areas. Individuals in the exposed group had encountered a COVID-19 case within 2 weeks preceding study entry.

The V and J genes are TRBV2 and TRBJ2-7; possible D gene TRBD1, 5 bases. Sequencing input: PBMCs or T cells enriched from blood (not recorded which). The sequence was collected from a woman aged 30 to 39 who had been exposed to COVID-19. For the CDR3, the DNA is TGTGCCAGCAGTGAAAATGCAGGGCCGGCCTACGAGCAGTACTTC. Translating gives CASSENAGPAYEQYF.